This T cell receptor (beta chain) was identified in a study of OX40 agonist ivuxolimab in advanced cancers. Peripheral blood came from all dose cohorts at three timepoints. Findings and limits, study-wide: At doses 0.1 to 3.0 mg/kg, CD4+ and CD8+ clones expanded. Among patients with partial responses at 0.1-3.0 mg/kg, clonal expansion was among the lowest.

Libraries were prepared by immunoSEQ multiplex PCR; TCRdb keeps only in-frame clonotypes and omits some of them. This table has about 47,000 clones, 80% to 85% appearing once. Remarks on this clone: The antigen remains unidentified.

V lost 4 bases to trimming and J lost 2 bases, with 10 bases between them. Germline loops: CDR1 SGHRS, CDR2 YFSETQ. The CDR3 is 13 residues long. The source of this sequence is an adult with an advanced solid tumor such as melanoma, head and neck, liver or kidney cancer. The J gene is TRBJ2-7, the V gene TRBV5-1; tentative D call: TRBD1 (6 bases). This specimen was CD4+ or CD8+ T cells sorted from blood, taken in a trial of the OX40 agonist ivuxolimab. DNA of the CDR3: TGCGCCAGCAGCCACGGGACAACCTACGAGCAGTACTTC. Residues: CASSHGTTYEQYF.